What follows are 15 T cell receptor beta chains derived from one specimen sequenced in a study of T-cell memory formation after mild COVID-19. TCRdb passed the 5' RACE reads through MiXCR, listing each CDR3 protein once. This sample carries hundreds of thousands of distinct CDR3 sequences, 15% to 20% of them seen once, and the ten largest clones take about a fifth. Sequencing used PBMCs or a T cell subset sorted from them (not recorded which). These receptor sequences come from a man younger than 30 who had mild COVID-19 (a few samples of this study predate the infection). Cell type and time point are not known.

The chain uses TRBV5-1 and TRBJ2-7; 9 nucleotides line up with TRBD1. CDR1 SGHRS and CDR2 YFSETQ come from the germline V gene. This CDR3 region has 14 residues. The V gene end was trimmed by 4 bases and the J gene end by 2 bases; junction bases not matched to a gene: 4. The CDR3 nucleotides are TGCGCCAGCAGCACGGGACAGGGAACCTACGAGCAGTACTTC. Translation gives CASSTGQGTYEQYF.

This clonotype was seen a handful of times. The CDR3 here is CASSFELWGTDTQYF. The CDR3 bases are TGTGCCAGCAGCTTCGAGTTGTGGGGCACAGATACGCAGTATTTT. V is TRBV7-9 and J is TRBJ2-3; D call uncertain. Germline CDR1 SEHNR, CDR2 FQNEAQ (reference sequence). This CDR3 spans 15 amino acids. Trimming stripped 3 bases from V and 1 base from J, with 11 bases between.

This clonotype was counted only a few times. J is TRBJ1-6 and V is TRBV7-2; TRBD1 is a possible D gene (6 bases). Germline CDR1 and CDR2: SGHTA and FQGNSA. This CDR3 is built from 15 residues. Trimming removed 5 bases at V and 7 bases at J, with 15 bases between. CDR3 DNA: TGTGCCAGCAGCCCTAACCGAAGGGGGAATTCACCCCTCCACTTT. It encodes CASSPNRRGNSPLHF.

This clonotype occurred a few times. The V and J genes are TRBV29-1 and TRBJ2-1; 7 bases are shared with TRBD2. Germline assignment: CDR1 SQVTM and CDR2 ANQGSEA. CDR3 length: 13 residues. The junction had 10 bases not matched to a gene; V was cut back by 7 bases and J by 7 bases. The CDR3, as DNA: TGCAGCGGGGAGGGGACTCGCCGGAATGAGCAGTTCTTC. The encoded protein is CSGEGTRRNEQFF.

V gene TRBV4-1 combines with J gene TRBJ2-5; TRBD2 might be the D (6 bases). The CDR3 length is 16 residues. Per the germline V gene, CDR1 is MGHRA and CDR2 is YSYEKL. V was clipped by 3 bases and J by 3 bases, with 17 bases between them. CDR3 amino acids: CASSQRRVGRKETQYF. In DNA, the CDR3 is TGCGCCAGCAGCCAGAGGAGGGTCGGCAGAAAAGAGACCCAGTACTTC.

In its sample, this clonotype was seen a few times. This chain joins TRBV5-4 and TRBJ2-3; TRBD1 matches 7 bases. V was pared by 4 bases and J by 3 bases, with 5 bases of the junction left unmatched. Germline loops: CDR1 SGHNT, CDR2 YYREEE (reference sequence). The CDR3 length is 14 residues. CDR3: CASSTDRVTDTQYF. CDR3 in DNA: TGTGCCAGCAGCACCGACAGGGTTACAGATACGCAGTATTTT.

The chain uses TRBV7-9 and TRBJ2-7; a possible D gene is TRBD1 (6 bases). V lost 5 bases to trimming and J lost 5 bases, with 16 bases between them. Per the germline V gene, CDR1 is SEHNR and CDR2 is FQNEAQ (reference sequence). The CDR3 runs 14 residues. The CDR3: CASSRTGYNHEQYV. The CDR3 DNA reads TGTGCCAGCAGCCGCACAGGGTATAACCACGAGCAGTACGTC.

The sample holds a few counts of this clonotype. The chain is built from TRBV30 and TRBJ2-1; 7 bases align to TRBD2. This CDR3 is built from 12 residues. The germline CDR1 and CDR2 sequences are GTSNPN and SVGIG (reference sequence). Losses at the gene ends were 5 bases for V and 16 bases for J; bases not matched to a gene: 14. CDR3 nucleotide sequence: TGTGCCTGGCTCCCTGGGGGGGGAAGGTTTTTCTTC. This encodes CAWLPGGGRFFF.

This clonotype was observed many times. The J gene is TRBJ2-7, the V gene TRBV7-2; maybe TRBD2 (6 bases). V was pared by 2 bases and J by 1 base, with 12 bases between. Germline V gives CDR1 SGHTA, CDR2 FQGNSA. The CDR3 spans 15 residues. The CDR3 sequence is CASSLQGGLSYEQYV. CDR3 sequence (DNA): TGTGCCAGCAGCTTACAGGGAGGTCTATCCTACGAGCAGTACGTC.

The J gene is TRBJ1-1, the V gene TRBV5-5; 8 bases map to TRBD1. CDR3 length: 13 residues. The germline CDR1 and CDR2 sequences are SGHKS and YYEKEE (reference sequence). J was trimmed by 10 bases and V by 4 bases; bases with no gene match: 9. The CDR3 sequence is CASSPSDRGTAFF. CDR3 bases: TGTGCCAGCAGCCCTTCAGACAGGGGAACAGCTTTCTTT. Drawing the rest from reference TRBV5-5 and TRBJ1-1, the complete variable domain is DAGVTQSPTHLIKTRGQQVTLRCSPISGHKSVSWYQQVLGQGPQFIFQYYEKEERGRGNFPDRFSARQFPNYSSELNVNALLLGDSALYLCASSPSDRGTAFFGQGTRLTVV.

The chain links TRBV5-6 to TRBJ2-5; perhaps TRBD1 as D (5 bases). Germline values: CDR1 SGHDT, CDR2 YYEEEE. The CDR3 extends over 14 amino acids. Trimming pared 1 base from V and 1 base from J, leaving 8 bases between. The CDR3 coding sequence is TGTGCCAGCAGCTTGTACCAGGGCCAAGAGACCCAGTACTTC. Its translation: CASSLYQGQETQYF.

The V and J genes are TRBV29-1 and TRBJ2-1; 8 bases agree with TRBD2. The germline V gene has CDR1 SQVTM and CDR2 ANQGSEA. This CDR3 contains 14 residues. The V segment lost 3 bases and the J segment 8 bases; nucleotides outside the gene matches: 9. CDR3 sequence (DNA): TGCAGCGTTGAGATCGCGGGGGGCCGGGATGAGCAGTTCTTC. The encoded protein is CSVEIAGGRDEQFF.

The sample holds a few counts of this clonotype. V is TRBV11-2 and J is TRBJ2-3; the match to TRBD2 covers 8 bases. Unmatched junction bases numbered 5, after V lost 5 bases and J lost 4 bases. Germline lookup yields CDR1 SGHAT and CDR2 FQNNGV. The CDR3 contains 14 residues. CDR3 nucleotide sequence: TGTGCCAGCAGCCCAAGCGGGGGTGCAGATACGCAGTATTTT. Its translation is CASSPSGGADTQYF.

This chain's CDR3 is CASSPLAGEADTQYF. CDR3 nucleotides: TGCGCCAGCAGCCCCTTAGCGGGGGAGGCAGATACGCAGTATTTT. This sequence joins TRBV5-1 and TRBJ2-3; 9 nucleotides agree with TRBD2. This CDR3 comprises 15 residues. Per the germline V gene, CDR1 is SGHRS and CDR2 is YFSETQ. Unmatched junction bases numbered 7, after V lost 4 bases and J lost 4 bases.

The chain has TRBV7-3 and TRBJ1-1; 10 nucleotides align to TRBD1. Trimming took 5 bases from V and 2 from J; bases not matched to a gene: 8. CDR3 length equals 16 residues. Germline V lookup: CDR1 SGHTA, CDR2 FQGTGA. CDR3 in amino acids: CASSEGQGPANTEAFF. CDR3 sequence (DNA): TGTGCCAGCAGCGAGGGACAGGGGCCAGCAAACACTGAAGCTTTCTTT.